This entry lists 25 T cell receptor beta chains sequenced from one sample in a study of cytomegalovirus exposure and HLA in healthy donors. PCR was performed using 60 Vbeta and 13 Jbeta primers. TCRdb keeps only in-frame clones here, not all; method: immunoSEQ multiplex PCR. This table has 180,000 or so clones, about four fifths appearing once. The sequencing sample was made of PBMCs. All receptors come from a woman in her 30s in good health and CMV-seronegative.

This clone has a single count. The chain combines TRBV18 with TRBJ1-5; D is undetermined. The CDR3 runs to 12 residues. V was cut by 3 bases and J by 5 bases, with 5 bases left in between. From germline, CDR1 is KGHSH and CDR2 LQKENI. Here the CDR3 reads CASSPSDQPQHF. The CDR3 DNA reads as TGTGCCAGCTCACCGAGCGATCAGCCCCAGCATTTT. The full variable domain, rest sourced from reference TRBV18 and TRBJ1-5, is NAGVMQNPRHLVRRRGQEARLRCSPMKGHSHVYWYRQLPEEGLKFMVYLQKENIIDESGMPKERFSAEFPKEGPSILRIQQVVRGDSAAYFCASSPSDQPQHFGDGTRLSIL.

With regard to this clone: Distinct nucleotide sequences in the sample also encode this CDR3. This chain joins TRBV18 and TRBJ2-7; TRBD1 matches 12 bases. The ends lost 3 bases at V and 4 bases at J; junction bases unmatched: 4. Per the germline V gene, CDR1 is KGHSH and CDR2 is LQKENI. This CDR3 comprises 15 residues. Here the CDR3 DNA reads TGTGCCAGCTCACCCGGGACAGGGGGCGGTTACGAGCAGTACTTC. It encodes CASSPGTGGGYEQYF.

This sequence joins TRBV11-3 and TRBJ2-2; 9 bases agree with TRBD1. Germline V gene sequence: CDR1 SGHNT, CDR2 YENEEA. The V segment lost 5 bases and the J segment 6 bases; nucleotides outside the gene matches: 4. CDR3 length: 14 residues. The CDR3 sequence is CASSRNRGPGELFF. The CDR3 bases are TGTGCCAGCAGCCGAAACAGGGGGCCCGGGGAGCTGTTTTTT.

The rearrangement joins TRBV4-2 to TRBJ2-7; weak D call: TRBD2 (6 bases). Germline CDR1 reads LGHNA; CDR2 reads YNFKEQ. This CDR3 has 15 residues. V shed 4 bases and J shed 2 bases, with 15 bases lying between them. CDR3 DNA: TGTGCCAGCAGCCTCGGCGGGGCGGTCCCCTACGAGCAGTACTTC. Translated: CASSLGGAVPYEQYF.

The CDR3 region has the DNA TGTGCCAGCAGTTACTCGAACAGGGAACGTCAGCCCCAGCATTTT. The encoded protein is CASSYSNRERQPQHF. The gene calls are TRBV6-6 and TRBJ1-5; maybe TRBD1 (6 bases). The CDR3 is 15 amino acids. V was shortened by 0 bases and J by 6 bases, with 12 bases between the two germline ends. The germline CDR1 and CDR2 sequences are MNHNY and SVGAGI (reference sequence).

A single count supports this clone. This rearrangement joins TRBV27 to TRBJ2-3; 14 nucleotides agree with TRBD2. The V segment lost 3 bases and the J segment 0 bases; nucleotides outside the gene matches: 5. Per the germline V gene, CDR1 is MNHEY and CDR2 is SMNVEV (reference sequence). The CDR3 covers 18 residues. The CDR3 reads CASSFGLAGGVSTDTQYF. CDR3 in DNA: TGTGCCAGCAGTTTCGGACTAGCGGGGGGAGTTAGCACAGATACGCAGTATTTT.

The chain recombines TRBV6-4 with TRBJ2-6; no definite D call. The CDR3 sequence is 14 residues long. Trimming shortened V by 6 bases and J by 2 bases, and 8 bases separated the two germline ends. Germline CDR1 reads MRHNA; CDR2 reads SNTAGT. The CDR3 is CASSPNAGANVLTF. CDR3 DNA: TGTGCCAGCAGCCCTAACGCTGGGGCCAACGTCCTGACTTTC.

The gene calls are TRBV30 and TRBJ1-3, with unresolved D. Germline values: CDR1 GTSNPN, CDR2 SVGIG (reference sequence). This CDR3 comprises 13 residues. Trimming left V 0 bases short and J 3 bases short, with 6 bases between. CDR3: CAWSVSSGNTIYF. The CDR3 DNA reads TGTGCCTGGAGTGTATCTAGTGGAAACACCATATATTTT.

The chain recombines TRBV5-1 with TRBJ2-5; D might be TRBD1 (5 bases). Trimming removed 5 bases from V and 3 bases from J, with 11 bases in between. Per germline, CDR1 SGHRS and CDR2 YFSETQ. This CDR3 contains 13 residues. Here the CDR3 reads CASRSTGKETQYF. Written as DNA, the CDR3 is TGCGCCAGCAGAAGCACAGGAAAAGAGACCCAGTACTTC.

V and J are TRBV18 and TRBJ2-4, with 8 bases that match TRBD1. The V segment lost 6 bases and the J segment 0 bases; nucleotides outside the gene matches: 7. CDR1 is KGHSH and CDR2 is LQKENI in the germline V gene. CDR3 length equals 16 residues. In DNA, the CDR3 is TGTGCCAGCTCGCCCAGGACAGGGCTAGCCAAAAACATTCAGTACTTC. Its protein is CASSPRTGLAKNIQYF.

The chain carries TRBV5-1 and TRBJ1-4; D may be TRBD1 (6 bases). The CDR3 length is 14 residues. The germline V gene has CDR1 SGHRS and CDR2 YFSETQ. V was cut by 4 bases and J by 8 bases, with 15 bases left in between. In DNA form, the CDR3 reads TGCGCCAGCAGCAGAACAGGGATTGGAGAAAAACTGTTTTTT. Translated: CASSRTGIGEKLFF.

This clone occurred once. This rearrangement joins TRBV7-9 to TRBJ2-7; D is undetermined. The CDR3 consists of 13 residues. V lost 1 base, J lost 3 bases, and 7 bases lay in between. Germline CDR1 and CDR2: SEHNR and FQNEAQ (reference sequence). The CDR3 loop reads CASSLGGLYEQYF. CDR3 DNA: TGTGCCAGCAGCTTAGGAGGTCTCTACGAGCAGTACTTC.

This clone was counted between two and nine times. The V call is TRBV6-4, the J call TRBJ2-5; D is possibly TRBD1 (6 bases). V lost 7 bases and J 9 bases, leaving 15 bases between the germline ends. The CDR3 length is 12 residues. From germline, CDR1 is MRHNA and CDR2 SNTAGT. DNA of the CDR3: TGTGCCAGCACCGACAGGCGGACGTCCCAGTACTTC. Its protein product is CASTDRRTSQYF.

The rearrangement joins TRBV7-9 to TRBJ2-5; D may be TRBD2 (5 bases). Per germline, CDR1 SEHNR and CDR2 FQNEAQ (reference sequence). The CDR3 sequence is 14 residues long. The V end was cut by 2 bases, the J end by 0 bases, with 7 bases between. CDR3 coding DNA: TGTGCCAGCAGCTTACGAGGGTACCAAGAGACCCAGTACTTC. It translates to CASSLRGYQETQYF.

The chain has TRBV30 and TRBJ1-3; 8 nucleotides align to TRBD1. With 5 bases clipped from V and 4 bases from J, the junction kept 4 bases outside the gene matches. This CDR3 comprises 13 residues. The germline V gene encodes CDR1 GTSNPN and CDR2 SVGIG (reference sequence). This chain's CDR3 is CAWGQGSGNTIYF. In DNA, the CDR3 is TGTGCCTGGGGACAGGGTTCGGGAAACACCATATATTTT.

The chain links TRBV5-1 to TRBJ2-3; tentatively, D is TRBD2 (5 bases). This CDR3 is 16 amino acids long. CDR1 is SGHRS, CDR2 YFSETQ, per germline. Trimming took 6 bases from V and 3 from J, leaving 20 bases between them. The DNA of the CDR3 is TGCGCCAGCACCTCGACGGGGATTGGGTTTACAGATACGCAGTATTTT. Its translation is CASTSTGIGFTDTQYF.

This chain joins TRBV6-5 and TRBJ1-2; 10 positions agree with TRBD1. The CDR3 extends over 14 amino acids. V lost 7 bases and J lost 6; bases outside the gene matches: 8. Germline V CDR1 and CDR2: MNHEY, SVGAGI. The DNA for the CDR3 is TGTGCCAGCACCCTCCGGGGACAGGGGAATGGCTACACCTTC. It encodes CASTLRGQGNGYTF.

This clone was counted a few times. Other DNA sequences within the sample encode an identical CDR3. The chain employs TRBV7-9 and TRBJ2-5; D gene unclear. The germline V gene encodes CDR1 SEHNR and CDR2 FQNEAQ (reference sequence). V was clipped by 5 bases and J by 2 bases, with 3 bases between them. This CDR3 spans 11 amino acids. CDR3 sequence (DNA): TGTGCCAGCAGCCCTCAAGAGACCCAGTACTTC. This sequence encodes CASSPQETQYF.

This clone was picked up a small number of times. The chain joins TRBV7-3 to TRBJ2-1, with 11 nucleotides matching TRBD2. The CDR3 runs 14 residues. The germline gives CDR1 SGHTA, CDR2 FQGTGA. J lost 10 bases, V lost 3 bases, and 5 bases had no gene match. The CDR3 loop is CASSFLTSGGEQFF. The CDR3, as DNA: TGTGCCAGCAGCTTTCTCACTAGCGGGGGAGAGCAGTTCTTC.

The chain links TRBV29-1 to TRBJ2-7; D is unclear. The V gene's germline CDR1 is SQVTM and CDR2 ANQGSEA. CDR3 size: 15 residues. V was cut by 4 bases and J by 5 bases, with 21 bases left in between. The CDR3 coding sequence is TGCAGCGTTGCCCCTGTTGGGCCCCCATCAGACGAGCAGTACTTC. It is translated as CSVAPVGPPSDEQYF.

A few counts support this clone. The chain employs TRBV19 and TRBJ1-5, with 8 positions matching TRBD1. Trimming took 2 bases from V and 7 from J; bases not matched to a gene: 13. The CDR3 covers 17 residues. The V gene's germline CDR1 is LNHDA and CDR2 SQIVND (reference sequence). The CDR3 protein is CASSIIPRTGSAQPQHF. As DNA, the CDR3 is TGTGCCAGTAGTATAATACCCCGGACAGGGTCCGCCCAGCCCCAGCATTTT.

The rearrangement links TRBV2 to TRBJ2-3; D perhaps matches TRBD1 (5 bases). This CDR3 is built from 13 residues. The V end was cut by 4 bases, the J end by 1 base, with 6 bases between. Germline V lookup: CDR1 SNHLY, CDR2 FYNNEI. CDR3 in amino acids: CASSGRGTDTQYF. CDR3 nucleotides: TGTGCCAGCAGTGGCAGGGGCACAGATACGCAGTATTTT.

The rearrangement uses TRBV7-2 and TRBJ2-3; tentatively, D is TRBD2 (6 bases). The germline V gene has CDR1 SGHTA and CDR2 FQGNSA. The V end was cut by 2 bases, the J end by 6 bases, with 9 bases between. CDR3 length equals 13 residues. This CDR3 is CASSLWGVDTQYF. DNA of the CDR3: TGTGCCAGCAGCTTATGGGGGGTGGATACGCAGTATTTT.

The J gene is TRBJ1-5, the V gene TRBV19; 11 nucleotides match TRBD1. The CDR3 has 15 amino acids. Germline CDR1 is LNHDA and CDR2 is SQIVND (reference sequence). This CDR3 reads CASDRGPNTAQPQHF. CDR3 DNA sequence: TGTGCTTCGGACAGGGGGCCGAATACCGCGCAGCCCCAGCATTTT.

The genes are TRBV7-8 and TRBJ2-2; 8 bases fit TRBD1. Unmatched junction bases numbered 9, after V lost 4 bases and J lost 5 bases. This CDR3 contains 16 residues. The germline V gene has CDR1 SGHVS and CDR2 FQNEAQ. The CDR3 nucleotides are TGTGCCAGCAGCTCCATTGACAGGGGAAAAACCGGGGAGCTGTTTTTT. Its translation: CASSSIDRGKTGELFF.